Detailed here is one T cell receptor beta chain. Its antigen is unknown. This entry comes from a study of CD8+ T cells in alopecia areata. Study-wide context: Patients in the treated group were given tofacitinib by mouth, 5 to 10 mg twice a day. Study findings and constraints: More clonal than normal scalp was lesional scalp, particularly alopecia totalis/universalis.

Lesional scalp punch biopsies and peripheral blood were collected from alopecia areata patients. Sorting of PBMCs yielded the CD4+ and CD8+ T cells. Trimming took 0 bases from V and 8 from J, leaving 13 bases between them. Germline values: CDR1 SGHTA, CDR2 FQGNSA. This CDR3 has 15 amino acids. As the sequencing template, cDNA was produced by extracting RNA and reverse transcribing it. The method was immunoSEQ multiplex PCR; TCRdb's version includes in-frame clones alone and lacks a portion of them. This table holds about 180,000 clones, 59% found once. The source was CD4+ T cells sorted from blood, collected at week 0. The V call is TRBV7-2, the J call TRBJ2-2, with D hard to call. This TCR derives from a human donor with alopecia areata. The CDR3 protein is CASSLAWMESGELFF. Here the CDR3 DNA reads TGTGCCAGCAGCTTAGCTTGGATGGAATCGGGGGAGCTGTTTTTT. The full variable domain, completed using reference TRBV7-2 and TRBJ2-2, is GAGVSQSPSNKVTEKGKDVELRCDPISGHTALYWYRQSLGQGLEFLIYFQGNSAPDKSGLPSDRFSAERTGGSVSTLTIQRTQQEDSAVYLCASSLAWMESGELFFGEGSRLTVL.